This is a list of T cell receptor beta chains from one sample in a study of cytomegalovirus exposure and HLA in healthy donors. Data came from immunoSEQ multiplex PCR; TCRdb stores just in-frame clones and leaves some out. The sample consists of approximately 210,000 clones, about 81% of them appearing once. What was sequenced was PBMCs. Every receptor here comes from a man between 35 and 55 years old in good health and CMV-seropositive. The CDR3 runs from the conserved cysteine through the conserved F or W. Each record gives: J gene, V gene, D gene, clone size, CDR3 DNA, CDR3 protein. The D gene is left open where the match is weak. Not every row has a clone size; where given, it reads once, few, many or a size class.

J: TRBJ1-3; V: TRBV5-1; D: TRBD1; size: -; DNA: TGCGCCAGCAGCACTCAGGGGGTCGCTGGAAACACCATATATTTT; CDR3: CASSTQGVAGNTIYF
J: TRBJ1-5; V: TRBV28; D: -; size: -; DNA: TGTGCCAGCAGTTCCCCCAGGGGAGGCAATCAGCCCCAGCATTTT; CDR3: CASSSPRGGNQPQHF
J: TRBJ2-7; V: TRBV30; D: TRBD2; size: -; DNA: TGTGCCTGGACTAGCGGTGCCTACGAGCAGTACTTC; CDR3: CAWTSGAYEQYF
J: TRBJ2-1; V: TRBV4-1; D: TRBD1; size: -; DNA: TGCGCCAGCAGCCCCGACAGGGGCACGTACAATGAGCAGTTCTTC; CDR3: CASSPDRGTYNEQFF
J: TRBJ2-7; V: TRBV4-2; D: TRBD2; size: -; DNA: TGTGCCAGCAGCCACGGCGGGAGGGATTATTACGAGCAGTACTTC; CDR3: CASSHGGRDYYEQYF
J: TRBJ1-5; V: TRBV4-1; D: TRBD1; size: -; DNA: TGCGCCAGCAGCGCACAAGCGGGACAGGGGGCGAGCCAGCCCCAGCATTTT; CDR3: CASSAQAGQGASQPQHF
J: TRBJ1-2; V: TRBV19; D: TRBD1; size: -; DNA: TGTGCCAGTAGTACTGACGGACAGGCCTCCTATGGCTACACCTTC; CDR3: CASSTDGQASYGYTF
J: TRBJ2-1; V: TRBV19; D: TRBD2; size: -; DNA: TGTGCCACCTCGGGACTAGCGGGGTACAATGAGCAGTTCTTC; CDR3: CATSGLAGYNEQFF
J: TRBJ1-1; V: TRBV6-5; D: -; size: once; DNA: TGTGCCAGCAGTTACGGTCTACAGGTGATTTACACTGAAGCTTTCTTT; CDR3: CASSYGLQVIYTEAFF
J: TRBJ1-4; V: TRBV7-6; D: -; size: -; DNA: TGTGCCAGCAGCTTAGCGGCAGGTCTGGATGAAAAACTGTTTTTT; CDR3: CASSLAAGLDEKLFF
J: TRBJ1-1; V: TRBV9; D: -; size: -; DNA: TGTGCCAGCAGCGCCCCTGGGGGAGGAACTGAAGCTTTCTTT; CDR3: CASSAPGGGTEAFF
J: TRBJ2-2; V: TRBV4-1; D: -; size: once; DNA: TGCGCCAGCAGCCAGGCTTGGACTGCATACACCGGGGAGCTGTTTTTT; CDR3: CASSQAWTAYTGELFF
J: TRBJ1-5; V: TRBV18; D: TRBD1; size: -; DNA: TGTGCCAGCTCACCGACAGGGAATAGCAATCAGCCCCAGCATTTT; CDR3: CASSPTGNSNQPQHF
J: TRBJ2-7; V: TRBV6-6; D: -; size: -; DNA: TGTGCCACCATCAAGTCAGGTGAAATGGACGAGCAGTACTTC; CDR3: CATIKSGEMDEQYF
J: TRBJ2-1; V: TRBV29-1; D: TRBD2; size: -; DNA: TGCAGCGACCAAGGGACTAGCGGGTTTAATGAGCAGTTCTTC; CDR3: CSDQGTSGFNEQFF
J: TRBJ2-7; V: TRBV5-1; D: TRBD1; size: -; DNA: TGCGCCAGCAGCTCCTGGACAGGGGCCTACGAGCAGTACTTC; CDR3: CASSSWTGAYEQYF
J: TRBJ2-5; V: TRBV30; D: TRBD1; size: once; DNA: TGTGCCTGGAGCGAGACAGGGGGTTCAGGGGAGCAGTACTTC; CDR3: CAWSETGGSGEQYF
J: TRBJ1-5; V: TRBV6-5; D: -; size: few; DNA: TGTGCCAGCAGTAAAGACAGGAGGTTGGATCAGCCCCAGCATTTT; CDR3: CASSKDRRLDQPQHF
J: TRBJ1-5; V: TRBV30; D: TRBD1; size: -; DNA: TGTGCCTGGGGAAGAGACAGGGGGCTTGGTCAGCCCCAGCATTTT; CDR3: CAWGRDRGLGQPQHF
J: TRBJ1-1; V: TRBV5-1; D: TRBD1; size: -; DNA: TGCGCCAGCAGCACAGGACAGGGGTACACTGAAGCTTTCTTT; CDR3: CASSTGQGYTEAFF
J: TRBJ2-5; V: TRBV2; D: -; size: -; DNA: TGTGCCAGCAGTGAAGGACAGGTCCTGACTAGCTGGGAGACCCAGTACTTC; CDR3: CASSEGQVLTSWETQYF
J: TRBJ2-7; V: TRBV4-1; D: TRBD1; size: few; DNA: TGCGCCAGCAGCCCGGACAGGACGAGCTCCTACGAGCAGTACTTC; CDR3: CASSPDRTSSYEQYF
J: TRBJ2-3; V: TRBV29-1; D: -; size: few; DNA: TGCAGCACGAGCCGGGCCCCGAGGGGCACAGATACGCAGTATTTT; CDR3: CSTSRAPRGTDTQYF
J: TRBJ2-2; V: TRBV5-4; D: -; size: -; DNA: TGTGCCAGCACCAACCCGGGACACATAAACACCGGGGAGCTGTTTTTT; CDR3: CASTNPGHINTGELFF
J: TRBJ1-1; V: TRBV29-1; D: TRBD1; size: -; DNA: TGCAGCGGCGGGACAGAGAACACTGAAGCTTTCTTT; CDR3: CSGGTENTEAFF